This T cell receptor (beta chain) was sequenced for a study of blood T cells in healthy people across ages. CDR3 length equals 15 residues. Trimming removed 0 bases at V and 4 bases at J, with 13 bases between. Per germline, CDR1 DFQATT and CDR2 SNEGSKA (reference sequence). Alongside a J-beta primer mix, a sample-barcoded 5' primer served in a second PCR lasting roughly 7 to 11 cycles. TCRdb fed the 5' RACE reads into MiXCR, producing one record per CDR3 protein. The sample carries roughly 1,500,000 distinct CDR3 sequences, 30% to 40% recorded once. The receptor comes from a woman in her 30s in good health. Sequenced input: blood. The chain recombines TRBV20-1 with TRBJ2-1; D perhaps matches TRBD2 (6 bases). CDR3 sequence: CSARDSPGVYNEQFF. DNA for the CDR3: TGCAGTGCTAGAGATAGCCCGGGGGTTTACAATGAGCAGTTCTTC.